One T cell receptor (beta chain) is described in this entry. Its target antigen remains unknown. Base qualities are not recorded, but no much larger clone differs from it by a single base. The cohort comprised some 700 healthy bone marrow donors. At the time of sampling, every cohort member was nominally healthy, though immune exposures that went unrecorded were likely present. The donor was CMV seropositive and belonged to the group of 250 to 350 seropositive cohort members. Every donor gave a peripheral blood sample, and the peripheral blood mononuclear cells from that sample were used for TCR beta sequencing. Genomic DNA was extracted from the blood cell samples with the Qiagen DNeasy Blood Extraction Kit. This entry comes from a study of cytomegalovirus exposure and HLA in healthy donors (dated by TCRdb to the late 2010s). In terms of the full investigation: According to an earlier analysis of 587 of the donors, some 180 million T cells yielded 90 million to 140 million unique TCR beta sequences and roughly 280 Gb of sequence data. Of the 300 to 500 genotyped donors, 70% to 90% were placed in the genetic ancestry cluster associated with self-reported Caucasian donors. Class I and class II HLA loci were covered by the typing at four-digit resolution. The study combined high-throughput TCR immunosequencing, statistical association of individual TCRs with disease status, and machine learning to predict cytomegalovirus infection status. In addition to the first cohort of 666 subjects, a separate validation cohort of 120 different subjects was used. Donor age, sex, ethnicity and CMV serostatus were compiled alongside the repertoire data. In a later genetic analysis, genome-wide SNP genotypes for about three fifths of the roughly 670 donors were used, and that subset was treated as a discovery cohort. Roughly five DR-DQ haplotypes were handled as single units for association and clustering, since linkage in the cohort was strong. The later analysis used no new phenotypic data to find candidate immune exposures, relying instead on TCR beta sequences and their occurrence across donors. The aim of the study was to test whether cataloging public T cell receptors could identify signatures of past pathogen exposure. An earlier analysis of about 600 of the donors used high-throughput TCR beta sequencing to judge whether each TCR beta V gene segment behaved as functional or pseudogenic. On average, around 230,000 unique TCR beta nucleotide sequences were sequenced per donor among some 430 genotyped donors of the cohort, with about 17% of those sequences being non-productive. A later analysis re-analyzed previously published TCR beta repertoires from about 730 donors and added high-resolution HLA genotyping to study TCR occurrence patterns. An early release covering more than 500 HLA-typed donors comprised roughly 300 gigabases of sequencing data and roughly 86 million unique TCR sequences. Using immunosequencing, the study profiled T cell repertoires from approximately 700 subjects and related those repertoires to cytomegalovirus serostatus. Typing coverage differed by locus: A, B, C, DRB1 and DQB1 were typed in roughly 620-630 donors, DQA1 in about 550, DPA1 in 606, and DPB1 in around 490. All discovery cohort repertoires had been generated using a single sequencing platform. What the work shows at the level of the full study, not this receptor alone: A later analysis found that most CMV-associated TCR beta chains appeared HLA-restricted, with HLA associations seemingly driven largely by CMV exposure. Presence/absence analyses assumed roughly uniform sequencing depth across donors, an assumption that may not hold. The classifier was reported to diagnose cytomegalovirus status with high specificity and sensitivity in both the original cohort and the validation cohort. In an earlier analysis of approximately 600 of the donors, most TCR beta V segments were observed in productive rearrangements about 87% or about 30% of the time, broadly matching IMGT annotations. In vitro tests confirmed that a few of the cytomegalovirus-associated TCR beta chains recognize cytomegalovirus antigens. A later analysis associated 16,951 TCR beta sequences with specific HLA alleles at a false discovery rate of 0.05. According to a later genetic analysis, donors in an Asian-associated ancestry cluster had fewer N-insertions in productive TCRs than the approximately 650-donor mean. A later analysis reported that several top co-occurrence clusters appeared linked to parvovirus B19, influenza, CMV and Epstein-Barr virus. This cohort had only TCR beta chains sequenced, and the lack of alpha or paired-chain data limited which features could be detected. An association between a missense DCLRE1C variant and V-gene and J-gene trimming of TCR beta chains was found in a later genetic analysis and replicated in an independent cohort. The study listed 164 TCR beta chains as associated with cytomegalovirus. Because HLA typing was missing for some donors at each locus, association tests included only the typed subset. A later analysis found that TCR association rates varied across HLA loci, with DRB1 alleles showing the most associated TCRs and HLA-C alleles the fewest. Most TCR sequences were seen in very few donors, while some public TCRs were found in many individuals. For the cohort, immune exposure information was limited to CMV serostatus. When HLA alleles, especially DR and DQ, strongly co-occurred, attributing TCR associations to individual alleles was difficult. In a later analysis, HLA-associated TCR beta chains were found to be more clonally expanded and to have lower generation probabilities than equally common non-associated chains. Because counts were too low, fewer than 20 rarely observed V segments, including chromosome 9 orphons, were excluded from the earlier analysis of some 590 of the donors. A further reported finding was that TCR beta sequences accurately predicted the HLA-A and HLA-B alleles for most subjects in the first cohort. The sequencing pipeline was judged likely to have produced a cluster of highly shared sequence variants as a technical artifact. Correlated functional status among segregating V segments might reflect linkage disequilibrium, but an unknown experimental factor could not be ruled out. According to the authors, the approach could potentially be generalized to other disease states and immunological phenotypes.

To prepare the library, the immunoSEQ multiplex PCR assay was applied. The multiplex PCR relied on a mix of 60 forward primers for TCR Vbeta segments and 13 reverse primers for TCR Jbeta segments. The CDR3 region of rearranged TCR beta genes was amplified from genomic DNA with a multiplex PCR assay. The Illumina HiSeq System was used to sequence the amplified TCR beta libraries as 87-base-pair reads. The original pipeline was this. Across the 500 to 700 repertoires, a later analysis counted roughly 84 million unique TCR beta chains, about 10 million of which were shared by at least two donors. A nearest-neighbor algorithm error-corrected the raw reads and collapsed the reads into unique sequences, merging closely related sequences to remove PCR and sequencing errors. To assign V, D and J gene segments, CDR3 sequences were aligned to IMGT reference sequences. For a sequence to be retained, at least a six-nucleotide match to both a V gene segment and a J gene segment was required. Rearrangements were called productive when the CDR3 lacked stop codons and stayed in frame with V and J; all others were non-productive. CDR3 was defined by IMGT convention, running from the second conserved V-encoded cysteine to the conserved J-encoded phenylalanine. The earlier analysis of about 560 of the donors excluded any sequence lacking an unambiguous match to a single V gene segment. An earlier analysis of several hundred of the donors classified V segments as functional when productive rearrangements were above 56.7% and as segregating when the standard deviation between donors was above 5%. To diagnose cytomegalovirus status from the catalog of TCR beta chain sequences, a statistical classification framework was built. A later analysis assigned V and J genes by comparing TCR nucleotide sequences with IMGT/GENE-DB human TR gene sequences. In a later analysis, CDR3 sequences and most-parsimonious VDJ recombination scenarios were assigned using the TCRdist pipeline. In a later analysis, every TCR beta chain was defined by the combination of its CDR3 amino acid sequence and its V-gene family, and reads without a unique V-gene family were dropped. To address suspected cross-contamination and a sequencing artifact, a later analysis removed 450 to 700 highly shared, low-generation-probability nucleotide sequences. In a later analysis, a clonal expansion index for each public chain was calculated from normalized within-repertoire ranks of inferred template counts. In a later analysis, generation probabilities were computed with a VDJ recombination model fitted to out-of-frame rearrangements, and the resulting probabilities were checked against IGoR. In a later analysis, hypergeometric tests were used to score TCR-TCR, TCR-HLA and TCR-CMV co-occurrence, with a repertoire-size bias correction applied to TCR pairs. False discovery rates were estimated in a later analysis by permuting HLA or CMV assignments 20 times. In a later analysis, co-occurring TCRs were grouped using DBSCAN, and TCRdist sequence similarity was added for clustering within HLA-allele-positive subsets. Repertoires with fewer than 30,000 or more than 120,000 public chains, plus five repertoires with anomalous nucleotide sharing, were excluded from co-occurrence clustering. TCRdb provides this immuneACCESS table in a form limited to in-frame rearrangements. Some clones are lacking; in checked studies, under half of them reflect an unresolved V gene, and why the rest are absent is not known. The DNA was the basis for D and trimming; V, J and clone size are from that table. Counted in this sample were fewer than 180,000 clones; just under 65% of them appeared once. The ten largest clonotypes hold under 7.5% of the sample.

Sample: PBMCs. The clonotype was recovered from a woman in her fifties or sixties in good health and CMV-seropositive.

The DNA sequence follows: TGTGCCAGCAGCGTAGGTGGGCGGCGAGGGGGAGCAGATACGCAGTATTTT. This is translated as CASSVGGRRGGADTQYF. The sequence is built from TRBV9 and TRBJ2-3; possibly the D gene is TRBD1, per 6 matching bases. Trimming removed 0 bases from V and 4 bases from J, leaving 18 bases between the germline ends. The CDR3 starts with the cysteine, ends with the phenylalanine, and has 17 residues. Kept here is only the CDR3 DNA, which spans 51 bases and is read in frame from base 1. The germline V gene specifies SGDLS as CDR1 and YYNGEE as CDR2.